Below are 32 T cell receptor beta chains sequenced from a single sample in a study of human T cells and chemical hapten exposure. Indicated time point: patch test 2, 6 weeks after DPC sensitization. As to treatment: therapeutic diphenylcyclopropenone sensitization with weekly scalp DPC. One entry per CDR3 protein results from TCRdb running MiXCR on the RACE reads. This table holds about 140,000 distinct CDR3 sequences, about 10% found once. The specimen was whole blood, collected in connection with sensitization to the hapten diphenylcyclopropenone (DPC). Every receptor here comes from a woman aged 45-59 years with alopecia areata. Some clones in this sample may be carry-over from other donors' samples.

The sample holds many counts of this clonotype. CDR3 region: CASRSRSRAFF. The CDR3, as DNA: TGTGCCAGCAGATCTAGGTCAAGAGCTTTCTTT. The gene calls are TRBV7-6 and TRBJ1-1; no firm D call. With 6 bases removed from V and 10 bases from J, the gap between germline ends came to 12 bases. From germline, CDR1 is SGHVS and CDR2 FNYEAQ. The CDR3 is 11 amino acids.

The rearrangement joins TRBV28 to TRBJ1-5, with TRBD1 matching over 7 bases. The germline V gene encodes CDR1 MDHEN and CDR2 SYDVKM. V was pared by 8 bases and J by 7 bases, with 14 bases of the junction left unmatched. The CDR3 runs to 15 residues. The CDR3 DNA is TGTGCCAGCTTAACAGTATCCAGGGGGTACCAGCCCCAGCATTTT. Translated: CASLTVSRGYQPQHF.

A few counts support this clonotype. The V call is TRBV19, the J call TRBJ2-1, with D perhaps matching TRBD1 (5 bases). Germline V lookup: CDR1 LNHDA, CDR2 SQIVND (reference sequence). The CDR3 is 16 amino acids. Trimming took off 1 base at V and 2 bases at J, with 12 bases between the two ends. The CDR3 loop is CASSIAGRVPYNEQFF. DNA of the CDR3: TGTGCCAGTAGTATAGCGGGCAGGGTCCCCTACAATGAGCAGTTCTTC.

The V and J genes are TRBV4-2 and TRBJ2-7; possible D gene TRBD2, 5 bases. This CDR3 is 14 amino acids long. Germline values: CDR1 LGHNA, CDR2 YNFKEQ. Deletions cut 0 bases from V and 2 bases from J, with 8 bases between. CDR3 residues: CASSQEAGPYEQYF. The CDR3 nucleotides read TGTGCCAGCAGCCAAGAGGCGGGCCCCTACGAGCAGTACTTC.

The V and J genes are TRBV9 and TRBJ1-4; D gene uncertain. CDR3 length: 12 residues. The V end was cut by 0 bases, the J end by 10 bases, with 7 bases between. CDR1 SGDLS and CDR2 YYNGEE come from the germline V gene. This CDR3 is CASSVGGGKLFF. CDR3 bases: TGTGCCAGCAGCGTAGGGGGAGGAAAACTGTTTTTT.

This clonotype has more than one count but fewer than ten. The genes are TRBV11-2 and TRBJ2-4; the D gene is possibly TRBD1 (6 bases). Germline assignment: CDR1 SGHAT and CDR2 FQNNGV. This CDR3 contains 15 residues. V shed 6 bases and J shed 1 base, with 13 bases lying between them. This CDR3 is CASRTQGSAKNIQYF. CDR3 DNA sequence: TGTGCCAGCAGAACGCAGGGGTCGGCCAAAAACATTCAGTACTTC.

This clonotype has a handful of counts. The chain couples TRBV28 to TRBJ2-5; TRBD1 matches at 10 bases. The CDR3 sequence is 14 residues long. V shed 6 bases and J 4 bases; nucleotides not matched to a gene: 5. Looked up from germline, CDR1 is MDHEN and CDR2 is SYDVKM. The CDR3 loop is CASRPGQGVETQYF. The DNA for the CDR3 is TGTGCCAGCAGGCCCGGACAGGGGGTAGAGACCCAGTACTTC.

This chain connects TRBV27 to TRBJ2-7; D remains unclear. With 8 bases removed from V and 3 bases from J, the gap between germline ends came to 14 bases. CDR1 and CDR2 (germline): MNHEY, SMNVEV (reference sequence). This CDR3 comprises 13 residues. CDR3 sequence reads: CASLSPRNYEQYF. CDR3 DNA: TGTGCCAGCCTCTCCCCACGGAACTACGAGCAGTACTTC.

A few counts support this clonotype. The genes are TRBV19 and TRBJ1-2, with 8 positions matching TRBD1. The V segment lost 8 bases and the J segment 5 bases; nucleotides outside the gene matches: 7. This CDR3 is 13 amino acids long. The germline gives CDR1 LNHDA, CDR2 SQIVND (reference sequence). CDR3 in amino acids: CASARTGRYGYTF. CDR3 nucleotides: TGTGCCAGTGCACGGACAGGGCGATATGGCTACACCTTC.

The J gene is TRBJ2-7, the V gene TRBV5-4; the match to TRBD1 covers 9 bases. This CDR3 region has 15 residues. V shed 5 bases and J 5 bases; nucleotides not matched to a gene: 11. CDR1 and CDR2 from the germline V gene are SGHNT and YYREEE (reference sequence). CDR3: CASRFPGDRVDEQYF. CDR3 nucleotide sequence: TGTGCCAGCAGATTCCCCGGGGACAGGGTCGACGAGCAGTACTTC.

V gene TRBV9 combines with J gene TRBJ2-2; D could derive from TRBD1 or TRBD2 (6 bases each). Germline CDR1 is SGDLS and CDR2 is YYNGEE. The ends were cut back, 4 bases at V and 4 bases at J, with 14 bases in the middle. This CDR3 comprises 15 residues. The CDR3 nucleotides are TGTGCCAGCAGCTCAAGGGGGGTGAGCACCGGGGAGCTGTTTTTT. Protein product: CASSSRGVSTGELFF. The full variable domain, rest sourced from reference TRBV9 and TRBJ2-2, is DSGVTQTPKHLITATGQRVTLRCSPRSGDLSVYWYQQSLDQGLQFLIQYYNGEERAKGNILERFSAQQFPDLHSELNLSSLELGDSALYFCASSSRGVSTGELFFGEGSRLTVL.

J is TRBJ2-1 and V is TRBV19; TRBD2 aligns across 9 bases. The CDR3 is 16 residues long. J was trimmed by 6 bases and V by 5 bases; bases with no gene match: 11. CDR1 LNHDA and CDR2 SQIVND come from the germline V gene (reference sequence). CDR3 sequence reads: CASSPRRGGLSNEQFF. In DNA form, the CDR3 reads TGTGCCAGTAGTCCACGGCGGGGGGGCCTAAGCAATGAGCAGTTCTTC.

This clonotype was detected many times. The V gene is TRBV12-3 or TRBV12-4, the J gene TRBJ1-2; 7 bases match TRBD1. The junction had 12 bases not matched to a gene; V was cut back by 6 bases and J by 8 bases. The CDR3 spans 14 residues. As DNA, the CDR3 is TGTGCCAGCAGCACCCCTACAGGGGTGAGAGGCTACACCTTC. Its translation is CASSTPTGVRGYTF.

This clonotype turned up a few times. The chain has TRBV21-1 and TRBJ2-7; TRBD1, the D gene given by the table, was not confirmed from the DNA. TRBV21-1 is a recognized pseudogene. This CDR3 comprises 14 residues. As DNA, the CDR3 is TGTGCCAGCACAACGACAGGGACACTCCACGAGCAGTACTTC. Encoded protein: CASTTTGTLHEQYF.

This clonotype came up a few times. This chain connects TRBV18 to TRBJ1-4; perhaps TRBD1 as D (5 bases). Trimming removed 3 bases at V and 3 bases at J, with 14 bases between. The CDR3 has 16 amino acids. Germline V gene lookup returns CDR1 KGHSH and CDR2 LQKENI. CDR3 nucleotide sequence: TGTGCCAGCTCACCGGGGCCGGGACGGTCTAATGAAAAACTGTTTTTT. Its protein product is CASSPGPGRSNEKLFF.

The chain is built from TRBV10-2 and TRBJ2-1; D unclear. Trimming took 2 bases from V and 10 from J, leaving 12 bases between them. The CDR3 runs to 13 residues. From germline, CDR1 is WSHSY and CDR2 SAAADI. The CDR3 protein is CASSEVPRREQFF. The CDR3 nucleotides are TGCGCCAGCAGTGAGGTGCCTAGGCGGGAGCAGTTCTTC.

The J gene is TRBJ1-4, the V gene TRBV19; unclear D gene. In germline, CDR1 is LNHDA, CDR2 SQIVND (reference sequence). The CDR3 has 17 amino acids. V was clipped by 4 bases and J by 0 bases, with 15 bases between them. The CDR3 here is CASSTGLHLATNEKLFF. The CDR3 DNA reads TGTGCCAGTAGTACGGGCCTGCACCTCGCAACTAATGAAAAACTGTTTTTT.

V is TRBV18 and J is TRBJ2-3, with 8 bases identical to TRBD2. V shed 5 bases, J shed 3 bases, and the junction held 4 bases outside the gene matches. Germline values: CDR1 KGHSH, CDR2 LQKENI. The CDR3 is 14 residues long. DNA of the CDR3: TGTGCCAGCTCATCGGGACTAGGGACAGATACGCAGTATTTT. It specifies CASSSGLGTDTQYF.

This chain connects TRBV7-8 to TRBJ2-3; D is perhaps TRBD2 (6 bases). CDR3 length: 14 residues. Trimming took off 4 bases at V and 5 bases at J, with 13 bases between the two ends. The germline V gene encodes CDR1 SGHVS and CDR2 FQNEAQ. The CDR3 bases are TGTGCCAGCAGCTGGGGGACTTTTGGAGATACGCAGTATTTT. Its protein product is CASSWGTFGDTQYF.

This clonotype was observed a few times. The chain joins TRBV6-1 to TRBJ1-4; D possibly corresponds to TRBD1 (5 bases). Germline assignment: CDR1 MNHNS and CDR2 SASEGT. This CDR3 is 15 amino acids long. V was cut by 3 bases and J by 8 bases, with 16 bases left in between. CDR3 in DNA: TGTGCCAGCAGTGACGTTAGGAGGGGCGAAGAAAAACTGTTTTTT. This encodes CASSDVRRGEEKLFF.

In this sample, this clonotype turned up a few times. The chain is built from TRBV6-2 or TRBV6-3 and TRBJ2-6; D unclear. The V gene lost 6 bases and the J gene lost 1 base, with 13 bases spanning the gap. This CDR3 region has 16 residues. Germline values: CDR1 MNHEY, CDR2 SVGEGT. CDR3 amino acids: CASSLLKGSGANVLTF. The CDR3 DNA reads TGTGCCAGCAGCCTTCTCAAGGGATCTGGGGCCAACGTCCTGACTTTC.

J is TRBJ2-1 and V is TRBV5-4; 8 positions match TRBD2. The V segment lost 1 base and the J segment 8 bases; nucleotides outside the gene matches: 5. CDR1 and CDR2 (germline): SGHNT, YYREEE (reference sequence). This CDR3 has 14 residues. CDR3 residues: CASSLRLARDEQFF. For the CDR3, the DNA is TGTGCCAGCAGCTTGCGACTAGCGAGGGATGAGCAGTTCTTC.

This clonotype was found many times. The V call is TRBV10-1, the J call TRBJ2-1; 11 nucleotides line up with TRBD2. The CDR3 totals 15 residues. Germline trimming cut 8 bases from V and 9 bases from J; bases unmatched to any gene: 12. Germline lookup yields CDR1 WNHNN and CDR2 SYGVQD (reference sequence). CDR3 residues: CASSVQLAGAGEQFF. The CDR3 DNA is TGCGCCAGCTCAGTGCAACTAGCGGGAGCTGGTGAGCAGTTCTTC.

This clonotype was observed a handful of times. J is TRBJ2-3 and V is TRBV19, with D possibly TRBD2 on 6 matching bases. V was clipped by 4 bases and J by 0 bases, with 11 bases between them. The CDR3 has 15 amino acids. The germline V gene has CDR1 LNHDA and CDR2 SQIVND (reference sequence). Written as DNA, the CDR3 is TGTGCCAGTAGTACCTTAGCGGCTAGCACAGATACGCAGTATTTT. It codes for CASSTLAASTDTQYF.

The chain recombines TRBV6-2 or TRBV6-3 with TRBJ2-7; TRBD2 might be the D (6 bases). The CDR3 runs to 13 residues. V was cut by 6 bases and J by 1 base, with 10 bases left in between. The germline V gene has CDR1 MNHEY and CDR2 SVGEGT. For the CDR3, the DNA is TGTGCCAGCAGGGGGGACTTTTCCTACGAGCAGTACTTC. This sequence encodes CASRGDFSYEQYF.

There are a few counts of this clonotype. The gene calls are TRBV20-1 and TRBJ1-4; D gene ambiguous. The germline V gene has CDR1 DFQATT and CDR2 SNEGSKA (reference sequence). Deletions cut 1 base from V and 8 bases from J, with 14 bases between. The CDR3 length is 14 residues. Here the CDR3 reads CSARVGPVGEKLFF. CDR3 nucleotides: TGCAGTGCTAGAGTTGGGCCAGTAGGAGAAAAACTGTTTTTT.

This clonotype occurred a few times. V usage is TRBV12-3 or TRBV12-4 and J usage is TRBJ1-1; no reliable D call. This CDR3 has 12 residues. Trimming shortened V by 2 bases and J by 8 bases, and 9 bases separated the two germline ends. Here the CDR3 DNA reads TGTGCCAGCAGTTTACTACCGACCGAAGCTTTCTTT. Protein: CASSLLPTEAFF.

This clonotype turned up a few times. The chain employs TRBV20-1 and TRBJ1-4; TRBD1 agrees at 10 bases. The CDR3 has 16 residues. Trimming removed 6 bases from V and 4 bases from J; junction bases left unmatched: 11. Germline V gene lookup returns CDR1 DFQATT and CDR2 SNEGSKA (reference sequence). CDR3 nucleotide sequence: TGCAGTGCGTTTGGGACAGGGGCCACAAATAATGAAAAACTGTTTTTT. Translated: CSAFGTGATNNEKLFF.

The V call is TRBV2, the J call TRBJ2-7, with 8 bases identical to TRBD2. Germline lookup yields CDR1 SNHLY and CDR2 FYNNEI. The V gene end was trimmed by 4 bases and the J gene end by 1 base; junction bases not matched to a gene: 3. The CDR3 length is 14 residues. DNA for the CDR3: TGTGCCAGCAGTGCGACTAGCGTATCCTACGAGCAGTACTTC. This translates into CASSATSVSYEQYF.

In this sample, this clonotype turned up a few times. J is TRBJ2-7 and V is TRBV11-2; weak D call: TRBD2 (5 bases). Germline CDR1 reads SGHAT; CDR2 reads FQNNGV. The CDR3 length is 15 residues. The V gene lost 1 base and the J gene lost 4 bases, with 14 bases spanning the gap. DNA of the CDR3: TGTGCCAGCAGCTTAGCGAGCAGCGGCCCGTACGAGCAGTACTTC. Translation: CASSLASSGPYEQYF.

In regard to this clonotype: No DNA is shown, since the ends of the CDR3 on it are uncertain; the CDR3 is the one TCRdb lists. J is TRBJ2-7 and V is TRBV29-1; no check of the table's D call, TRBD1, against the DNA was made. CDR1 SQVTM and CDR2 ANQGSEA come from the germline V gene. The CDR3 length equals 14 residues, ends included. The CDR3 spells CSVSGPGQSYEQYF.

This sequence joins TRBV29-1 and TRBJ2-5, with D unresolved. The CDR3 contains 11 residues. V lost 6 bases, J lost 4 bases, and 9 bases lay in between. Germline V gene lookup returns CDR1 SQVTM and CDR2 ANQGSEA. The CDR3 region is CSVEIGETQYF. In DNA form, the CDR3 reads TGCAGCGTGGAGATCGGAGAGACCCAGTACTTC.